The clone carrying this T cell receptor (beta chain) was recorded a few times. TCRdb fed the 5' RACE reads into MiXCR, producing one record per CDR3 protein. In the table there are fewer than 350,000 distinct CDR3 sequences, approximately 7.6% of which are singletons. This CDR3 contains 18 residues. The V gene end was trimmed by 5 bases and the J gene end by 0 bases; junction bases not matched to a gene: 10. Germline loops: CDR1 SEHNR, CDR2 FQNEAQ (reference sequence). This sample was taken from a study of T-cell memory formation after mild COVID-19. The J gene is TRBJ2-6, the V gene TRBV7-9; 7 nucleotides agree with TRBD1. The clonotype comes from a man younger than 35 who had mild COVID-19 (a few samples of this study predate the infection). Cell type and time point are not known. The source material was PBMCs or a T cell subset sorted from them (not recorded which). The CDR3 DNA is TGTGCCAGCAGCCCAATCCGGGACAGCCTCTCTGGGGCCAACGTCCTGACTTTC. It specifies CASSPIRDSLSGANVLTF.